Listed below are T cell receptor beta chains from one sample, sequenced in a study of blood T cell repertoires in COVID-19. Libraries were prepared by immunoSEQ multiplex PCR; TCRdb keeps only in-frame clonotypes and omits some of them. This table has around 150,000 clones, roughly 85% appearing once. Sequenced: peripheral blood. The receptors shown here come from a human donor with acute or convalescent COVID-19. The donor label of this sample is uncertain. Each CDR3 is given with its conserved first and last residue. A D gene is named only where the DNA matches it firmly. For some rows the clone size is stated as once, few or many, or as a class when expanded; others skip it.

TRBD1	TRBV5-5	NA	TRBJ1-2	TGTGCCAGCAGCTCTACAGGGGGCACCGGCTACACCTTC	CASSSTGGTGYTF
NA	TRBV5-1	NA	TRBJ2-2	TGCGCCAGCAGCTTGATGGGGGGGCGCGACACCGGGGAGCTGTTTTTT	CASSLMGGRDTGELFF
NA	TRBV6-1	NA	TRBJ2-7	TGTGCCAGCAGTGATCCCGGACAGACAACCTACGAGCAGTACTTC	CASSDPGQTTYEQYF
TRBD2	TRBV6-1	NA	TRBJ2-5	TGTGCCAGCAGTGCCCGCGCGCGGGGGGCAGCGGAGACCCAGTACTTC	CASSARARGAAETQYF
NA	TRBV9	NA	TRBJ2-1	TGTGCCAGCAGCTCAAGTAACAGGGACTACAATGAGCAGTTCTTC	CASSSSNRDYNEQFF
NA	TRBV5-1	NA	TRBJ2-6	TGCGCCAGCAGCTCCACAGGTTCTGGGGCCAACGTCCTGACTTTC	CASSSTGSGANVLTF
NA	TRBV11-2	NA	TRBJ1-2	TGTGCCAGCAGCTTAGATCAAGGGGCCGGCGGCTACACCTTC	CASSLDQGAGGYTF
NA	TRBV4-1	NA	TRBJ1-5	TGCGCCAGCAGCCAACTAATTTCGTATCTCCAGCATTTT	CASSQLISYLQHF
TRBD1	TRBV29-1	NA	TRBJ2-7	TGCAGCGTCGCCGACAGGGCAAAAGGCTACGAGCAGTACTTC	CSVADRAKGYEQYF
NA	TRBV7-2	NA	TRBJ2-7	TGTGCCAGCAGCTTAGCGCTCTTTACCACAGGGCAATCCTACGAGCAGTACTTC	CASSLALFTTGQSYEQYF
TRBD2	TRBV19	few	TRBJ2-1	TGTGCCAGTACCCCACTCCTACTCGGGGGGGCCGGTGAGCAGTTCTTC	CASTPLLLGGAGEQFF
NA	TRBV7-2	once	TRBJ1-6	TGTGCCAGCAGCTTGGGACAAACAAATTCACCCCTCCACTTT	CASSLGQTNSPLHF
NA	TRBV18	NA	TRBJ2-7	TGTGCCAGCTCACCAAAGGGGTACGAGCAGTACTTC	CASSPKGYEQYF
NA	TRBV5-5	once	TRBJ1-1	TGTGCCAGCATCACGTCACAGGGTAGTGTGGGCACTGAAGCTTTCTTT	CASITSQGSVGTEAFF
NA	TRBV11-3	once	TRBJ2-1	TGTGCCAGCAGCTCTGAGGGGGGGGGCCATCGTAAGCAGTTCTTC	CASSSEGGGHRKQFF
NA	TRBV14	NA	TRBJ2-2	TGTGCCAGCAGCTACAGTCCCGGGGAGCTGTTTTTT	CASSYSPGELFF
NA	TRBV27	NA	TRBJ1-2	TGTGCCAGCAGCCCAGAGGTCTCCTATGGCTACACCTTC	CASSPEVSYGYTF
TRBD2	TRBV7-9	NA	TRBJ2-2	TGTGCCAGCAGCCCCTTTCAGCGGGGGAGAATATCGAACACCGGGGAGCTGTTTTTT	CASSPFQRGRISNTGELFF
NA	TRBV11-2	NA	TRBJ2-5	TGTGCCAGCAGATCCCGCCCCGGTACGGAAGAGACCCAGTACTTC	CASRSRPGTEETQYF
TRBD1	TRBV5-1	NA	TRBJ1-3	TGCGCCAGCAGCTCCGGGACAGGGGGAAACACCATATATTTT	CASSSGTGGNTIYF
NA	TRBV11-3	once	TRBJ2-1	TGTGCCAGCAGCTTACTGGCGGGGCGGTACAATGAGCAGTTCTTC	CASSLLAGRYNEQFF
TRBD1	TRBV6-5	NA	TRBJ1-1	TGTGCCAGCAATACAGGGGGCGCAGGTCCTGAAGCTTTCTTT	CASNTGGAGPEAFF
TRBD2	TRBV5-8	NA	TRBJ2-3	TGTGCCAGCAGCAGGGGACTAGCGGGGAGAAGCACAGATACGCAGTATTTT	CASSRGLAGRSTDTQYF
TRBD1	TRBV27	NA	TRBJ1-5	TGTGCCAGCAGTTCCTCTTTACCGGGACAGCAACTTATTTACAATCAGCCCCAGCATTTT	CASSSSLPGQQLIYNQPQHF
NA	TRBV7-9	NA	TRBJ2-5	TGTGCCAGCAGCCAAGGGACACATGAACTCCAAGAGACCCAGTACTTC	CASSQGTHELQETQYF
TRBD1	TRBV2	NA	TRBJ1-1	TGTGCCAGCCGCAGGGGGACAGGTCTAATCAGCGAAGCTTTCTTT	CASRRGTGLISEAFF
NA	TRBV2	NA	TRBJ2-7	TGTGCCAGCAGTCCCGTACACTACGAGCAGTACTTC	CASSPVHYEQYF
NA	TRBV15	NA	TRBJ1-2	TGTGCCACCAGCAGGCATCGGGAGGATGGCTACACCTTC	CATSRHREDGYTF
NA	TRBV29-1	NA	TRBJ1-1	TGCAGCGTTGAGCACACGTACCCGAACACTGAAGCTTTCTTT	CSVEHTYPNTEAFF